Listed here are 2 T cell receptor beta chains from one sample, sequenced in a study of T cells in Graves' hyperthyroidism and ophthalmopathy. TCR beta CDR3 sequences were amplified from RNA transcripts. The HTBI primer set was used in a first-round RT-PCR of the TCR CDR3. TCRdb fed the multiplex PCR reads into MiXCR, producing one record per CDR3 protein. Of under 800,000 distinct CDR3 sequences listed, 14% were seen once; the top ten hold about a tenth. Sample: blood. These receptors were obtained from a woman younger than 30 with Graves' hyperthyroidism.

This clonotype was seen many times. The CDR3 DNA reads TGCAGTGCGCGAAAGAGTCTAGCGGGAGTGGGGGGGGCCCAAGAGACCCAGTACTTC. The encoded protein is CSARKSLAGVGGAQETQYF. The J gene is TRBJ2-5, the V gene TRBV20-1; TRBD2 matches at 10 bases. V lost 6 bases and J lost 1; bases outside the gene matches: 20. This CDR3 comprises 19 residues. The germline gives CDR1 DFQATT, CDR2 SNEGSKA (reference sequence).

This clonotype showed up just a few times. The CDR3 loop is CASSIAGALYGYTF. The CDR3 DNA reads as TGTGCCAGTAGTATAGCAGGCGCACTCTATGGCTACACCTTC. The chain is built from TRBV19 and TRBJ1-2; D unresolved. V lost 1 base and J 4 bases, leaving 10 bases between the germline ends. The CDR3 covers 14 residues. Germline V gives CDR1 LNHDA, CDR2 SQIVND (reference sequence).